Each of the 28 T cell receptor beta chains below was sequenced from the same sample in a study of T cell changes during pregnancy in multiple sclerosis. Clones were read by immunoSEQ multiplex PCR, and TCRdb kept only the in-frame ones, dropping some. The sample holds about 46,000 clones, roughly 93% seen once. The specimen was CD4+ T cells from peripheral blood mononuclear cells, collected in the second trimester of pregnancy. The receptors originated from a female donor in good health, enrolled as a control in a pregnancy study.

The genes are TRBV7-9 and TRBJ1-5, with D possibly TRBD1 on 5 matching bases. V gave up 1 base and J gave up 3 bases, with 16 bases separating them. Germline CDR1 SEHNR, CDR2 FQNEAQ (reference sequence). The CDR3 extends over 17 amino acids. This CDR3 reads CASSLDLGRGNNQPQHF. The CDR3 DNA reads as TGTGCCAGCAGCTTAGATCTAGGACGGGGGAACAATCAGCCCCAGCATTTT. Complete variable domain (other parts from reference TRBV7-9 and TRBJ1-5): DTGVSQNPRHKITKRGQNVTFRCDPISEHNRLYWYRQTLGQGPEFLTYFQNEAQLEKSRLLSDRFSAERPKGSFSTLEIQRTEQGDSAMYLCASSLDLGRGNNQPQHFGDGTRLSIL.

This rearrangement joins TRBV6-5 to TRBJ2-7; the D gene is possibly TRBD2 (5 bases). V was clipped by 6 bases and J by 2 bases, with 11 bases between them. Looked up from germline, CDR1 is MNHEY and CDR2 is SVGAGI. The length of the CDR3 is 13 residues. CDR3 sequence: CASSPGGPYEQYF. Written as DNA, the CDR3 is TGTGCCAGCAGCCCGGGCGGGCCCTACGAGCAGTACTTC.

The V call is TRBV15, the J call TRBJ1-5, with TRBD1 identical over 10 bases. Germline V gene sequence: CDR1 LNHNV, CDR2 YYDKDF (reference sequence). V was pared by 2 bases and J by 6 bases, with 10 bases of the junction left unmatched. The CDR3 is 17 amino acids. The CDR3 reads CATSRPIRDRGGQPQHF. The CDR3 DNA reads as TGTGCCACCAGCAGACCCATCCGGGACAGGGGAGGTCAGCCCCAGCATTTT.

The rearrangement links TRBV19 to TRBJ1-1, with 7 bases matching TRBD1. The CDR3 runs to 17 residues. Germline V CDR1 and CDR2: LNHDA, SQIVND (reference sequence). The V gene end was trimmed by 4 bases and the J gene end by 1 base; junction bases not matched to a gene: 12. The CDR3 spells CASSSLRRQGSNTEAFF. The CDR3 bases are TGTGCCAGTAGTAGTCTTCGCCGACAGGGATCGAACACTGAAGCTTTCTTT. The variable domain in full, completed from reference TRBV19 and TRBJ1-1, reads DGGITQSPKYLFRKEGQNVTLSCEQNLNHDAMYWYRQDPGQGLRLIYYSQIVNDFQKGDIAEGYSVSREKKESFPLTVTSAQKNPTAFYLCASSSLRRQGSNTEAFFGQGTRLTVV.

This clone showed up just once. Here the CDR3 reads CAWSVGRGLEQYF. The CDR3 DNA reads as TGTGCCTGGAGTGTAGGGCGGGGCCTCGAGCAGTACTTC. The chain employs TRBV30 and TRBJ2-7; the D gene is possibly TRBD2 (6 bases). The CDR3 consists of 13 residues. Germline lookup yields CDR1 GTSNPN and CDR2 SVGIG (reference sequence). The ends were cut back, 0 bases at V and 6 bases at J, with 12 bases in the middle. Based on the CDR3 plus reference TRBV30 and TRBJ2-7, the full variable domain is SQTIHQWPATLVQPVGSPLSLECTVEGTSNPNLYWYRQAAGRGLQLLFYSVGIGQISSEVPQNLSASRPQDRQFILSSKKLLLSDSGFYLCAWSVGRGLEQYFGPGTRLTVT.

In this sample, this clone turned up once. This rearrangement joins TRBV19 to TRBJ1-1; TRBD1 matches 8 bases. The CDR3 length is 17 residues. Per the germline V gene, CDR1 is LNHDA and CDR2 is SQIVND (reference sequence). Trimming removed 0 bases from V and 2 bases from J; junction bases left unmatched: 8. The CDR3 DNA sequence: TGTGCCAGTAGTATAGATCAAATCAGGGGGCTTAACACTGAAGCTTTCTTT. Its translation: CASSIDQIRGLNTEAFF.

The CDR3 protein is CASSETENPYNEQFF. DNA for the CDR3: TGTGCCAGCAGTGAAACGGAGAACCCCTACAATGAGCAGTTCTTC. The V and J genes are TRBV6-4 and TRBJ2-1; no firm D call. This CDR3 has 15 residues. The germline V gene encodes CDR1 MRHNA and CDR2 SNTAGT. The V gene lost 3 bases and the J gene lost 2 bases, with 11 bases spanning the gap.

The chain employs TRBV4-1 and TRBJ2-7, with 9 bases aligning to TRBD1. This CDR3 has 15 amino acids. Germline CDR1 reads MGHRA; CDR2 reads YSYEKL. The junction had 4 bases not matched to a gene; V was cut back by 1 base and J by 3 bases. Here the CDR3 DNA reads TGCGCCAGCAGCCAAGTACGACAGGGGGACTACGAGCAGTACTTC. Translated: CASSQVRQGDYEQYF.

CDR3 residues: CASSQVGGRNNEQFF. In DNA, the CDR3 is TGTGCCAGCAGCCAAGTGGGGGGAAGGAACAATGAGCAGTTCTTC. The V gene is TRBV4-2, the J gene TRBJ2-1; possibly TRBD2 for D (6 bases). V lost 1 base and J 5 bases, leaving 12 bases between the germline ends. The CDR3 consists of 15 residues. Germline lookup yields CDR1 LGHNA and CDR2 YNFKEQ.

Only one count was recorded for this clone. The chain carries TRBV7-2 and TRBJ1-5; 7 nucleotides line up with TRBD1. The CDR3 sequence is 18 residues long. Germline V CDR1 and CDR2: SGHTA, FQGNSA. With V trimmed by 5 bases and J by 4 bases, 17 bases remained unmatched. In DNA form, the CDR3 reads TGTGCCAGCAGCCTCAGACGGACAGGAATTAGTGGGAATCAGCCCCAGCATTTT. Amino acids: CASSLRRTGISGNQPQHF. The full variable domain, completed using reference TRBV7-2 and TRBJ1-5, is GAGVSQSPSNKVTEKGKDVELRCDPISGHTALYWYRQSLGQGLEFLIYFQGNSAPDKSGLPSDRFSAERTGGSVSTLTIQRTQQEDSAVYLCASSLRRTGISGNQPQHFGDGTRLSIL.

The CDR3 DNA is TGTGCCAGCAGCCCTTGGGGGGGGCGAAGAAGCACTGAAGCTTTCTTT. Amino acids: CASSPWGGRRSTEAFF. V and J are TRBV7-9 and TRBJ1-1, with D maybe TRBD1 (6 bases). Trimming took 5 bases from V and 4 from J, leaving 20 bases between them. The CDR3 consists of 16 residues. Germline assignment: CDR1 SEHNR and CDR2 FQNEAQ (reference sequence).

The chain carries TRBV7-2 and TRBJ1-4; D gene ambiguous. Germline lookup yields CDR1 SGHTA and CDR2 FQGNSA. V was trimmed by 5 bases and J by 5 bases, leaving 15 bases between them. This CDR3 region has 15 residues. In DNA form, the CDR3 reads TGTGCCAGCAGCCCCAGCCGTACAGAGAATGAAAAACTGTTTTTT. Translated: CASSPSRTENEKLFF.

This clone has just one count. The chain links TRBV7-2 to TRBJ2-7; D perhaps matches TRBD1 (6 bases). Trimming stripped 3 bases from V and 0 bases from J, with 9 bases between. Germline CDR1 and CDR2: SGHTA and FQGNSA. CDR3 length: 14 residues. The CDR3 loop is CASSFDRSSYEQYF. The DNA for the CDR3 is TGTGCCAGCAGCTTTGACAGGAGCTCCTACGAGCAGTACTTC.

This clone was seen ten or more times. J is TRBJ1-1 and V is TRBV30, with D unclear. The germline V and J ends were trimmed by 1 base and 7 bases, with 10 bases remaining between them. The CDR3 consists of 12 residues. CDR1 GTSNPN and CDR2 SVGIG come from the germline V gene (reference sequence). This CDR3 is CAWSGEGHEAFF. The CDR3 bases are TGTGCCTGGAGTGGCGAGGGTCATGAAGCTTTCTTT.

This rearrangement joins TRBV21-1 to TRBJ2-7; no DNA check was done on the table's D call, TRBD1. TRBV21-1 is described as a pseudogene. The CDR3 extends over 16 amino acids. CDR3 in DNA: TGTGCCAGCAGCAAAGGGGTCAGGGGGGCTCCCTACGAGCAGTACTTC. Residues: CASSKGVRGAPYEQYF.

The chain links TRBV6-1 to TRBJ1-2; D not resolved. Germline CDR1 is MNHNS and CDR2 is SASEGT. The CDR3 totals 14 residues. Trimming left V 6 bases short and J 6 bases short, with 17 bases between. The CDR3 here is CASSPEQDSDGYTF. The CDR3 DNA is TGTGCCAGCAGCCCAGAACAAGATTCAGATGGCTACACCTTC.

This chain uses TRBV10-3 with TRBJ2-4; 7 bases agree with TRBD2. The V segment lost 4 bases and the J segment 8 bases; nucleotides outside the gene matches: 8. The length of the CDR3 is 14 residues. CDR1 is ENHRY and CDR2 is SYGVKD in the germline V gene. CDR3 bases: TGTGCCATCAGTGTGGGGAGGGAGGGAGACATTCAGTACTTC. Translated: CAISVGREGDIQYF.

The V and J genes are TRBV5-6 and TRBJ1-2; 9 bases align to TRBD1. This CDR3 spans 15 amino acids. In germline, CDR1 is SGHDT, CDR2 YYEEEE. V lost 7 bases and J lost 7; bases outside the gene matches: 14. The CDR3 sequence: CASRSRDRALSGYTF. The DNA for the CDR3 is TGTGCCAGCCGTAGTCGGGACAGGGCCCTATCTGGCTACACCTTC.

The gene calls are TRBV6-5 and TRBJ2-7; TRBD1 matches at 11 bases. The trim removed 7 bases at V and 2 bases at J, leaving 7 bases unmatched. CDR1 MNHEY and CDR2 SVGAGI come from the germline V gene. There are 15 residues in the CDR3. The CDR3: CASTKGTGGTYEQYF. The CDR3 nucleotides read TGTGCCAGCACAAAAGGGACAGGGGGGACCTACGAGCAGTACTTC.

The gene calls are TRBV6-1 and TRBJ2-3; 9 nucleotides align to TRBD2. This CDR3 comprises 15 residues. After removal of 10 bases from V and 2 bases from J, the junction contained 10 bases not matched to a gene. Germline loops: CDR1 MNHNS, CDR2 SASEGT. CDR3 in amino acids: CANSMTSGYTDTQYF. CDR3 in DNA: TGTGCCAACTCGATGACTAGCGGATACACAGATACGCAGTATTTT.

The rearrangement links TRBV30 to TRBJ1-6; D unresolved. The CDR3 runs to 16 residues. Germline V gene sequence: CDR1 GTSNPN, CDR2 SVGIG (reference sequence). The V end was cut by 3 bases, the J end by 0 bases, with 12 bases between. The CDR3 reads CAWSNQGGSYNSPLHF. CDR3 DNA: TGTGCCTGGAGCAACCAAGGCGGCTCCTATAATTCACCCCTCCACTTT.

This clone was seen just once. The chain joins TRBV5-4 to TRBJ2-2; 8 bases agree with TRBD1. Trimming took 1 base from V and 6 from J; bases not matched to a gene: 5. Germline V CDR1 and CDR2: SGHNT, YYREEE (reference sequence). This CDR3 region has 15 residues. CDR3 region: CASSLWSGGPGELFF. CDR3 DNA sequence: TGTGCCAGCAGCTTGTGGTCAGGGGGCCCCGGGGAGCTGTTTTTT. Complete variable domain (other parts from reference TRBV5-4 and TRBJ2-2): ETGVTQSPTHLIKTRGQQVTLRCSSQSGHNTVSWYQQALGQGPQFIFQYYREEENGRGNFPPRFSGLQFPNYSSELNVNALELDDSALYLCASSLWSGGPGELFFGEGSRLTVL.

The table lists this clone with a few counts. The chain employs TRBV2 and TRBJ1-5, with D perhaps TRBD1 (6 bases). Germline lookup yields CDR1 SNHLY and CDR2 FYNNEI. V was trimmed by 5 bases and J by 3 bases, leaving 11 bases between them. The CDR3 extends over 14 amino acids. The CDR3 DNA reads as TGTGCCAGCAGTCTACAGGGTTACAATCAGCCCCAGCATTTT. It yields the protein CASSLQGYNQPQHF.

The genes are TRBV21-1 and TRBJ1-2; the table gives TRBD1 as D, unverified against the DNA. TRBV21-1 is a listed pseudogene. The CDR3 is made up of 16 amino acids. Written as DNA, the CDR3 is TGTGCCAGCAGCAAAGTAAGGGAAGCAGGGGGTGATGGCTACACCTTC. It yields the protein CASSKVREAGGDGYTF.

CDR3 protein: CASMEDRANQPQHF. The CDR3 DNA follows: TGTGCCAGCATGGAAGACAGGGCCAATCAGCCCCAGCATTTT. The chain carries TRBV6-6 and TRBJ1-5; TRBD1 agrees at 7 bases. V gave up 7 bases and J gave up 3 bases; unmatched junction bases: 6. The CDR3 runs 14 residues. Germline loops: CDR1 MNHNY, CDR2 SVGAGI (reference sequence).

The chain combines TRBV15 with TRBJ1-2; 8 nucleotides line up with TRBD1. CDR3 length: 14 residues. Trimming took 5 bases from V and 7 from J; bases not matched to a gene: 9. Germline assignment: CDR1 LNHNV and CDR2 YYDKDF (reference sequence). CDR3 coding DNA: TGTGCCACCAGCTCTCGAAGGACAGGGTTTGGCTACACCTTC. This translates into CATSSRRTGFGYTF. Full variable domain (rest looked up from reference TRBV15 and TRBJ1-2): DAMVIQNPRYQVTQFGKPVTLSCSQTLNHNVMYWYQQKSSQAPKLLFHYYDKDFNNEADTPDNFQSRRPNTSFCFLDIRSPGLGDTAMYLCATSSRRTGFGYTFGSGTRLTVV.

This chain links TRBV4-3 with TRBJ1-5; 8 nucleotides agree with TRBD1. In germline, CDR1 is LGHNA, CDR2 YSLEER. The CDR3 loop spans 15 amino acids. Trimming at V came to 3 bases and at J to 6 bases, leaving 7 bases not matched to a gene. The DNA for the CDR3 is TGCGCCAGCAGCCAGGATGGACAGGGCAGTCAGCCCCAGCATTTT. Translating gives CASSQDGQGSQPQHF.

The J gene is TRBJ1-1, the V gene TRBV18; 7 nucleotides match TRBD1. With V trimmed by 0 bases and J by 1 base, 2 bases remained unmatched. The CDR3 sequence is 15 residues long. Germline V lookup: CDR1 KGHSH, CDR2 LQKENI. The CDR3 DNA follows: TGTGCCAGCTCACCACCCGCAGGGGGGAACACTGAAGCTTTCTTT. It yields the protein CASSPPAGGNTEAFF. Filled out from reference TRBV18 and TRBJ1-1, the complete variable domain reads NAGVMQNPRHLVRRRGQEARLRCSPMKGHSHVYWYRQLPEEGLKFMVYLQKENIIDESGMPKERFSAEFPKEGPSILRIQQVVRGDSAAYFCASSPPAGGNTEAFFGQGTRLTVV.